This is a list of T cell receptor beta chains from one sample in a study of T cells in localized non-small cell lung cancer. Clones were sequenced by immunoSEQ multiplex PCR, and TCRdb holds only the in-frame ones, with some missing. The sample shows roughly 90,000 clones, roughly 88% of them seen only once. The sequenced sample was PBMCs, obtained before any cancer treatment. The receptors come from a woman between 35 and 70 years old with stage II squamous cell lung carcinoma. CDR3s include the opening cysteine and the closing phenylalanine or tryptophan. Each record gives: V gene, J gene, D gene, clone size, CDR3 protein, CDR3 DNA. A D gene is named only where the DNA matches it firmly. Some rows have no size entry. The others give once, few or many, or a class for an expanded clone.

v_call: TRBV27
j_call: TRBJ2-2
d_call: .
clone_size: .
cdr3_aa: CASSLSRTGGTGELFF
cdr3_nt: TGTGCCAGCAGTTTATCGAGGACAGGAGGGACCGGGGAGCTGTTTTTT

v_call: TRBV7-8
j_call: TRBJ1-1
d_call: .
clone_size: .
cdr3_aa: CASSLGEPEDTEAFF
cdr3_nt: TGTGCCAGCAGCTTAGGGGAACCGGAGGACACTGAAGCTTTCTTT

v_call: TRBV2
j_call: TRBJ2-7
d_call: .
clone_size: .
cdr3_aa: CASSDAYEQYF
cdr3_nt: TGTGCCAGCAGTGACGCCTACGAGCAGTACTTC

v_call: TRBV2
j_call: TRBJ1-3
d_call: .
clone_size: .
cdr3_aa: CASRAIGNTIYF
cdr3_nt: TGTGCCAGCAGGGCTATTGGAAACACCATATATTTT

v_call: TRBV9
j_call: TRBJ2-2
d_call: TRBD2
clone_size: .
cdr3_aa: CASSVGLAVGGELFF
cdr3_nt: TGTGCCAGCAGCGTAGGACTAGCGGTTGGGGGGGAGCTGTTTTTT

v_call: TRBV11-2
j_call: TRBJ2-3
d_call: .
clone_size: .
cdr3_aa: CASSLGDTQYF
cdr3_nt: TGTGCCAGCAGCTTAGGAGATACGCAGTATTTT

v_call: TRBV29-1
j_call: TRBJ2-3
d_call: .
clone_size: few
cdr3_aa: CSVEFGTDTQYF
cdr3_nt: TGCAGCGTTGAATTTGGCACAGATACGCAGTATTTT

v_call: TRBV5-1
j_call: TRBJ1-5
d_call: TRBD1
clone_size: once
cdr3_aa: CASSLDGTANQPQHF
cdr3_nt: TGCGCCAGCAGCTTGGACGGGACAGCGAATCAGCCCCAGCATTTT

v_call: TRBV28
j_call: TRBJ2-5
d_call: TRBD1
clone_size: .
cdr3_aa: CASSFNRGGQETQYF
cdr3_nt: TGTGCCAGCAGTTTTAACAGGGGTGGCCAAGAGACCCAGTACTTC

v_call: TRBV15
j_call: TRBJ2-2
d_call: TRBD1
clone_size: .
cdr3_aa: CATRKTGGGELFF
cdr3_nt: TGTGCCACCAGGAAGACAGGGGGCGGGGAGCTGTTTTTT

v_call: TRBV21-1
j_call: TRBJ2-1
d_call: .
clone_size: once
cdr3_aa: CASSRLGLAGSSSYNEQFF
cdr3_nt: TGTGCCAGCAGCAGGCTGGGACTAGCGGGATCGAGCTCCTACAATGAGCAGTTCTTC

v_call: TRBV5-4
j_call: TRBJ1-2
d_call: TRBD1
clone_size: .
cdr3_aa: CASSPPGQGAHKYGYTF
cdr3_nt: TGTGCCAGCAGCCCTCCGGGACAGGGGGCACATAAGTATGGCTACACCTTC

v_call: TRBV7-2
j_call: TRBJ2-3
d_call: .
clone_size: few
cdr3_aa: CASSLMTDTQYF
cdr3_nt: TGTGCCAGCAGCTTAATGACAGATACGCAGTATTTT

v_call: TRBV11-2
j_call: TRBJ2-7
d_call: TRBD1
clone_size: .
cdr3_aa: CASSSQDRGRYF
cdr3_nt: TGTGCCAGCAGCTCTCAGGACAGGGGTCGGTACTTC

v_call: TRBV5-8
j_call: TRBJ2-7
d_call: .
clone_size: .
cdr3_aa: CASGLEGRLFEEQYF
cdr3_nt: TGTGCCAGCGGCCTCGAGGGACGGCTTTTCGAGGAGCAGTACTTC

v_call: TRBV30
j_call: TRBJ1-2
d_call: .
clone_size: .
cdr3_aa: CAFGRTQGSGYTF
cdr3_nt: TGTGCCTTCGGGAGGACTCAGGGCTCTGGCTACACCTTC

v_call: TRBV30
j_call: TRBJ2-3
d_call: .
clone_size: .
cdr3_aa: CAWTHPFGLTGPDTQYF
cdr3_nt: TGTGCCTGGACCCACCCTTTTGGCCTAACCGGTCCCGATACGCAGTATTTT

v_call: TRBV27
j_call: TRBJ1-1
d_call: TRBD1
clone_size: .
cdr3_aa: CASRDRASTEAFF
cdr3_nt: TGTGCCAGCAGGGACAGGGCGTCCACTGAAGCTTTCTTT

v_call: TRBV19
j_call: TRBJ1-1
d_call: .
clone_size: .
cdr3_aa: CASRVQGGNTEAFF
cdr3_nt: TGTGCCAGTAGGGTACAGGGAGGGAACACTGAAGCTTTCTTT

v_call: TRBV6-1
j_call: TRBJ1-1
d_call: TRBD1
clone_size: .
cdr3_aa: CASSETGRTTEAFF
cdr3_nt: TGTGCCAGCAGTGAGACAGGGCGAACCACTGAAGCTTTCTTT

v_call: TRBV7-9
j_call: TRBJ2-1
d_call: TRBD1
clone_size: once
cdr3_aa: CASSLPGQGNEQFF
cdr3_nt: TGTGCCAGCAGCCTTCCGGGACAGGGGAACGAGCAGTTCTTC

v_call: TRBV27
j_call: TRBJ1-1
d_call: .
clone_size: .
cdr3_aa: CASSTSTGGAFF
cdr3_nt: .

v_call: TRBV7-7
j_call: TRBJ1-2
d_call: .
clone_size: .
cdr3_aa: CASSLGAGKGGYTF
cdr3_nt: TGTGCTAGCAGCTTAGGGGCGGGGAAGGGTGGCTACACCTTC

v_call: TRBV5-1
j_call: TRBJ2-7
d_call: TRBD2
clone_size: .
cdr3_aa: CASSSGLLAGEQYF
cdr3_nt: TGCGCCAGCAGCTCAGGACTTTTAGCGGGAGAGCAGTACTTC

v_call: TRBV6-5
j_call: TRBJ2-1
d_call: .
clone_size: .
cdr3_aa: CATHQGSYNEQFF
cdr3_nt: TGTGCCACTCACCAGGGCTCCTACAATGAGCAGTTCTTC

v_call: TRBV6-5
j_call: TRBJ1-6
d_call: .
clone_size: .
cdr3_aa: CASRSGGLSNSPLHF
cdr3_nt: TGTGCCAGCAGGTCGGGGGGACTGAGTAATTCACCCCTCCACTTT

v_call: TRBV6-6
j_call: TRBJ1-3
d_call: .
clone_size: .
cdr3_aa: CASGDSGNTIYF
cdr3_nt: TGTGCCAGCGGTGACTCTGGAAACACCATATATTTT

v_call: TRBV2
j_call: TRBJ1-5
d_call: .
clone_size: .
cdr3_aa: CASSSGGYQPQHF
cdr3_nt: TGTGCCAGCAGTAGTGGCGGATATCAGCCCCAGCATTTT

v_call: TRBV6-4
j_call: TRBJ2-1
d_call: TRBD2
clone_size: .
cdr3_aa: CASSDPGLAGPYNEQFF
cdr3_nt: TGTGCCAGCAGTGACCCGGGACTAGCGGGACCATACAATGAGCAGTTCTTC

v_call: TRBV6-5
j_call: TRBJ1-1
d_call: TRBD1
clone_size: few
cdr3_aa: CASRDRGNTEAFF
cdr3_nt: TGTGCCAGCAGGGACAGGGGGAACACTGAAGCTTTCTTT

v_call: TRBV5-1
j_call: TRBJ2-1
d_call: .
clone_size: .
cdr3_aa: CASSLISRGATVNEQFF
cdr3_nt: TGCGCCAGCAGCTTGATATCCCGGGGGGCAACCGTAAATGAGCAGTTCTTC

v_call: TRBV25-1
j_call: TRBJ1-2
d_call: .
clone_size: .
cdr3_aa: CASGTQGWDGYTF
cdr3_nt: TGTGCCAGCGGTACCCAGGGGTGGGATGGCTACACCTTC

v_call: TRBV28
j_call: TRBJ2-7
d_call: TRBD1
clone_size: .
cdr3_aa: CASSVGTDFYEQYF
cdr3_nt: TGTGCCAGCAGTGTAGGGACAGACTTCTACGAGCAGTACTTC

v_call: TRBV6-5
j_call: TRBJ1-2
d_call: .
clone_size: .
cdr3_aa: CASSYSAGSGYGYTF
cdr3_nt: TGTGCCAGCAGTTACTCGGCAGGCAGCGGCTATGGCTACACCTTC

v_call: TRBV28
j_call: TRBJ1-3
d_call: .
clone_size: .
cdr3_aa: CASSYRGIRNIIYF
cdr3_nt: TGTGCCAGCAGTTATAGGGGAATCCGAAACATCATATATTTT

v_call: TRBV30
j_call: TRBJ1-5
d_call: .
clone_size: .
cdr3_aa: CAWNRPNQPQHF
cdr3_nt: TGTGCCTGGAACCGGCCAAATCAGCCCCAGCATTTT

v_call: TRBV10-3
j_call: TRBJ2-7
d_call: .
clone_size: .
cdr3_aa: CASARPADYEQYF
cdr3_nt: TGTGCCAGCGCTAGGCCCGCTGACTACGAGCAGTACTTC

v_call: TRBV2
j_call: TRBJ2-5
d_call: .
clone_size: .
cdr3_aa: CASSEIGGRETQYF
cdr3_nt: TGTGCCAGCAGTGAAATAGGGGGTCGGGAGACCCAGTACTTC

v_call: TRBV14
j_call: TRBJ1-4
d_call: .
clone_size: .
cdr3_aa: CASSLGTAREKLFF
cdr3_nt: TGTGCCAGCAGCCTGGGTACCGCTCGTGAAAAACTGTTTTTT

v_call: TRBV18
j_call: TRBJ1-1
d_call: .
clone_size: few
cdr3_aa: CASSPSTGNTEAFF
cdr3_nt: TGTGCCAGCTCCCCGAGTACGGGGAACACTGAAGCTTTCTTT